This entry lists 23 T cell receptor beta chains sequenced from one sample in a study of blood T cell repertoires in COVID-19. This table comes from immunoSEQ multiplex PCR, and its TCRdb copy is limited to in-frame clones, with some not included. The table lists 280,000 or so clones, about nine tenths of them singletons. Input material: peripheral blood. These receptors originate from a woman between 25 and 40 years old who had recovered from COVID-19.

This CDR3 reads CASSLERDNSPLHF. CDR3 sequence (DNA): TGCGCCAGCAGCTTGGAGAGAGATAATTCACCCCTCCACTTT. The chain is built from TRBV5-1 and TRBJ1-6; D ambiguous. This CDR3 spans 14 amino acids. Germline V lookup: CDR1 SGHRS, CDR2 YFSETQ. V was clipped by 0 bases and J by 5 bases, with 6 bases between them.

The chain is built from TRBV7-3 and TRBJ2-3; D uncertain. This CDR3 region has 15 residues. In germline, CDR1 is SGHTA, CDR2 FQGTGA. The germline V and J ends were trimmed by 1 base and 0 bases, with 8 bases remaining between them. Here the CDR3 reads CASSLSATSTDTQYF. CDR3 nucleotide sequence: TGTGCCAGCAGCTTAAGCGCGACTAGCACAGATACGCAGTATTTT.

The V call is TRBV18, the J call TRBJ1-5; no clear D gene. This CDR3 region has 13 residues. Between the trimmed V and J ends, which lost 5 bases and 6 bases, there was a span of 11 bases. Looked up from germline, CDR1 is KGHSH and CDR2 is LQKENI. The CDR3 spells CASSREVSQPQHF. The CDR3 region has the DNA TGTGCCAGCTCAAGAGAGGTGAGTCAGCCCCAGCATTTT.

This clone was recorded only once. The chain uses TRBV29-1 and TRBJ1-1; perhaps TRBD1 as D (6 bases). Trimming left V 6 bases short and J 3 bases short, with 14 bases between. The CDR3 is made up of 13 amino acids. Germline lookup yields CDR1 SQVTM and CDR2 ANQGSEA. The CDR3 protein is CSVDQGMDTEAFF. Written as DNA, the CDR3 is TGCAGCGTGGATCAGGGGATGGACACTGAAGCTTTCTTT.

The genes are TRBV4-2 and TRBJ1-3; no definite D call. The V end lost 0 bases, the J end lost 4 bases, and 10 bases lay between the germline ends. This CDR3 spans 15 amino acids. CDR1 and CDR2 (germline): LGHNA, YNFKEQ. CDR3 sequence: CASSQDRQYGNTIYF. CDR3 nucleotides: TGTGCCAGCAGCCAAGACCGTCAGTACGGAAACACCATATATTTT.

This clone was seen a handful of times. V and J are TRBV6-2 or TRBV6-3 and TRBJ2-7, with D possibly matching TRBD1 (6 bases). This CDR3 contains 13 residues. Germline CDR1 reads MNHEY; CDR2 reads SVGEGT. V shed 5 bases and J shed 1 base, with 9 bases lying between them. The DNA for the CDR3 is TGTGCCAGCAGTCGGACAGTTTCCTACGAGCAGTACTTC. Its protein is CASSRTVSYEQYF.

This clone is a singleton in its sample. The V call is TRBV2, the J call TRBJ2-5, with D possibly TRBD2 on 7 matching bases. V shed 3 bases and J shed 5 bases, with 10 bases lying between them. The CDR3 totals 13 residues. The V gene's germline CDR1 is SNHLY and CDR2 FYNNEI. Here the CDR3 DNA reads TGTGCCAGCAGTGACAGGGGAGGGGAGACCCAGTACTTC. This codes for CASSDRGGETQYF.

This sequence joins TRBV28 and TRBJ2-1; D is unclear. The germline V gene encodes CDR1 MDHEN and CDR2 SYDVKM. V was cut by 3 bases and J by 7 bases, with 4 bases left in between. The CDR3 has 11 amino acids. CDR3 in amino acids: CASSFYNEQFF. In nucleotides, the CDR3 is TGTGCCAGCAGTTTTTATAATGAGCAGTTCTTC.

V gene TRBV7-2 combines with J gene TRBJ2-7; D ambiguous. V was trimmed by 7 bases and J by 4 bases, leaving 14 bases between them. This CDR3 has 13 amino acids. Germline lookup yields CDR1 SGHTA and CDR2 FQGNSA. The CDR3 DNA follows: TGTGCCAGCAAGCCGTCAATTGAGTACGAGCAGTACTTC. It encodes CASKPSIEYEQYF.

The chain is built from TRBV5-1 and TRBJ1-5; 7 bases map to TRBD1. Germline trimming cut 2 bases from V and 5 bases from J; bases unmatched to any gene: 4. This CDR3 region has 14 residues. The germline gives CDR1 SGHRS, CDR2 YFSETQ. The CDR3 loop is CASSFQGGHQPQHF. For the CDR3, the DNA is TGCGCCAGCAGCTTTCAGGGGGGTCATCAGCCCCAGCATTTT.

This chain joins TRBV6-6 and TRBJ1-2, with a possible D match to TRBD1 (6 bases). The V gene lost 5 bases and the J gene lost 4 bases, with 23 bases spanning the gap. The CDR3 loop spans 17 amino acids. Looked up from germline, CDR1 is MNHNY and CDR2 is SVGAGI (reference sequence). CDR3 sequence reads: CASSLAATGSITYGYTF. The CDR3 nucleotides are TGTGCCAGCAGTCTCGCCGCGACAGGATCCATCACCTATGGCTACACCTTC.

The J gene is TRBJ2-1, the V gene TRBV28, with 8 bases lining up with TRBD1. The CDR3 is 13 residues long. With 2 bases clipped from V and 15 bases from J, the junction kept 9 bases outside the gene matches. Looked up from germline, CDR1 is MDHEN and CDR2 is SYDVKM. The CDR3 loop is CASSLPGQGRPFF. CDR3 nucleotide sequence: TGTGCCAGCAGTTTACCCGGACAGGGTCGGCCGTTCTTC. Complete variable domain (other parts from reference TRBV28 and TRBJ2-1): DVKVTQSSRYLVKRTGEKVFLECVQDMDHENMFWYRQDPGLGLRLIYFSYDVKMKEKGDIPEGYSVSREKKERFSLILESASTNQTSMYLCASSLPGQGRPFFGPGTRLTVL.

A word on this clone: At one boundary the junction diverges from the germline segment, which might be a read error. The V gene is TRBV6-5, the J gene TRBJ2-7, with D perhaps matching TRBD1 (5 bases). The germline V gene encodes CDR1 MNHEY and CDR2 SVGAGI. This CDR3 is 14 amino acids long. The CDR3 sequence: CASIYTGASYEQYF. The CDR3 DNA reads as TGTGCCAGCATTTACACAGGAGCGTCCTACGAGCAGTACTTC.

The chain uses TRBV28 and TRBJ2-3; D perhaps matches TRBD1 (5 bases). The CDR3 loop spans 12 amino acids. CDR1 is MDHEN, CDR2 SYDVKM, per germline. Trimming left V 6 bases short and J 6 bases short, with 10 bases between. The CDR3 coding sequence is TGTGCCAGCAGGCCCAGGGTGGATACGCAGTATTTT. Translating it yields CASRPRVDTQYF.

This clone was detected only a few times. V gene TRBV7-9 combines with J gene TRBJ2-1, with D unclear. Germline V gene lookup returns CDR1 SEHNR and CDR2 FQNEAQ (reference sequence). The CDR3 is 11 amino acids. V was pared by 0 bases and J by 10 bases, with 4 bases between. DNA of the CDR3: TGTGCCAGCAGCTTAGCGAGGGAGCAGTTCTTC. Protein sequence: CASSLAREQFF.

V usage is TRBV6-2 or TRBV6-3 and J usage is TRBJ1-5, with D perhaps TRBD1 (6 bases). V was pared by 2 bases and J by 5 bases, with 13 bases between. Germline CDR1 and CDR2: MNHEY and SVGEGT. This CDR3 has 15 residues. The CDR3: CASSYPRGEDQPQHF. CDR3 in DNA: TGTGCCAGCAGTTACCCCAGGGGAGAGGATCAGCCCCAGCATTTT.

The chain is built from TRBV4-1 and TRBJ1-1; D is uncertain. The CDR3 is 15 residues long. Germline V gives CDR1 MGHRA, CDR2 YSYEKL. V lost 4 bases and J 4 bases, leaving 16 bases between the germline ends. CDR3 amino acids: CASSLHQVMSTEAFF. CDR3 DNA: TGCGCCAGCAGCCTTCACCAGGTGATGAGCACTGAAGCTTTCTTT.

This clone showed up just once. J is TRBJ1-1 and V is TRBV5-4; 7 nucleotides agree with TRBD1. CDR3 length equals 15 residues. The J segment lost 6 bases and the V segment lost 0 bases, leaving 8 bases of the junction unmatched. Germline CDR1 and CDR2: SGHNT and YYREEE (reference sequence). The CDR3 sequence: CASSLGDRARAEAFF. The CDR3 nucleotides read TGTGCCAGCAGCTTGGGCGACAGGGCCCGCGCTGAAGCTTTCTTT.

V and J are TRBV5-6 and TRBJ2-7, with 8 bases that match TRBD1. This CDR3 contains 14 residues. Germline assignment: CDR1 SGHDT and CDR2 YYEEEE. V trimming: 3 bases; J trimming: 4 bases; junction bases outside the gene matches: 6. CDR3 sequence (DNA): TGTGCCAGCAGCTCAGGGGGCTGGTTATACGAGCAGTACTTC. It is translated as CASSSGGWLYEQYF.

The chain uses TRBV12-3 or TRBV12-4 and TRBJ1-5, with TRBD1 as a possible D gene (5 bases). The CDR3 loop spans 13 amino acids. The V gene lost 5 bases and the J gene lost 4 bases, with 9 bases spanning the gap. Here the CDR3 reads CASSIRVNQPQHF. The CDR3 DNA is TGTGCCAGCAGTATCAGGGTTAATCAGCCCCAGCATTTT.

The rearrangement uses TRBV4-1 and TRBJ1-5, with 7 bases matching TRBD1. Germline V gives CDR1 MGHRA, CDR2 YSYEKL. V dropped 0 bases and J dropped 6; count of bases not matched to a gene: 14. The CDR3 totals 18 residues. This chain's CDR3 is CASSQDKGATPTGQPQHF. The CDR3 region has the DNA TGCGCCAGCAGCCAAGATAAGGGGGCCACCCCGACAGGTCAGCCCCAGCATTTT.

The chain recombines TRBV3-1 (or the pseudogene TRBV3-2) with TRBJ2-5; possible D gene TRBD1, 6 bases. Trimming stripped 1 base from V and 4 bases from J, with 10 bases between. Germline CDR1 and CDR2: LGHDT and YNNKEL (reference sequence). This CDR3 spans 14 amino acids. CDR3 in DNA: TGTGCCAGCAGCCAAGCAGGGGCGGGAGAGACCCAGTACTTC. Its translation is CASSQAGAGETQYF.

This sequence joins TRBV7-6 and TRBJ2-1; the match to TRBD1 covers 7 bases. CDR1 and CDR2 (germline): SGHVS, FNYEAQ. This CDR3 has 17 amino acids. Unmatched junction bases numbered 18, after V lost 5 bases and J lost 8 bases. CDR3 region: CASSKFGTVGIWDEQFF. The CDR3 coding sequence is TGTGCCAGCAGCAAATTCGGGACAGTTGGTATTTGGGATGAGCAGTTCTTC.